One and the same sample provided the 15 T cell receptor beta chains below, sequenced in a study of T cells in Graves' hyperthyroidism and ophthalmopathy. What was amplified from RNA transcripts were TCR beta CDR3 regions. The TCR CDR3 was amplified in a first-round RT-PCR using the HTBI primer set. Each CDR3 protein gets one entry after TCRdb re-called the multiplex PCR reads with MiXCR. The sample lists approximately 620,000 distinct CDR3 sequences, about 14% occurring once. The sample consisted of blood. All receptors derive from a woman aged 25 to 39 with Graves' hyperthyroidism that later progressed to Graves' ophthalmopathy.

This clonotype was counted ten times or more. This sequence joins TRBV12-3 or TRBV12-4 and TRBJ1-2; no reliable D call. With 0 bases removed from V and 7 bases from J, the gap between germline ends came to 9 bases. The CDR3 runs 13 residues. DNA of the CDR3: TGTGCCAGCAGTTTAGCCTCCGTCAGTGGCTACACCTTC. Translating gives CASSLASVSGYTF.

In its sample, this clonotype was seen many times. The rearrangement joins TRBV30 to TRBJ1-2; D is undetermined. The CDR3 is made up of 11 amino acids. The germline gives CDR1 GTSNPN, CDR2 SVGIG (reference sequence). The CDR3 DNA reads as TGTACAACTGGATCTAACTATGGCTACACCTTC. It codes for CTTGSNYGYTF.

This clonotype has only a few counts. The chain is built from TRBV5-1 and TRBJ1-4; maybe TRBD1 (5 bases). Germline values: CDR1 SGHRS, CDR2 YFSETQ. Trimming cost V 3 bases and J 6 bases, with 12 bases left between them. The CDR3 has 14 residues. DNA of the CDR3: TGCGCCAGCAGCTGGGGGAGTGGTGATGAAAAACTGTTTTTT. Amino acid sequence: CASSWGSGDEKLFF. Complete variable domain (other parts from reference TRBV5-1 and TRBJ1-4): KAGVTQTPRYLIKTRGQQVTLSCSPISGHRSVSWYQQTPGQGLQFLFEYFSETQRNKGNFPGRFSGRQFSNSRSEMNVSTLELGDSALYLCASSWGSGDEKLFFGSGTQLSVL.

This clonotype has a count of ten or more. The V call is TRBV29-1, the J call TRBJ1-2; D perhaps matches TRBD1 (6 bases). Germline CDR1 reads SQVTM; CDR2 reads ANQGSEA. The CDR3 totals 11 residues. V was trimmed by 4 bases and J by 6 bases, leaving 9 bases between them. The CDR3 protein is CSVGGGNGYTF. In DNA, the CDR3 is TGCAGCGTTGGGGGGGGCAATGGCTACACCTTC.

The chain employs TRBV15 and TRBJ2-2, with 12 positions matching TRBD2. CDR1 and CDR2 from the germline V gene are LNHNV and YYDKDF (reference sequence). The V and J ends lost 2 bases and 7 bases, in that order; junction bases with no gene match: 5. The CDR3 extends over 16 amino acids. The CDR3 DNA follows: TGTGCCACCAGCAGACGGGGACTAGCGGGTGGCGGGGAGCTGTTTTTT. This gives the protein CATSRRGLAGGGELFF.

This clonotype occurred many times. The rearrangement uses TRBV7-9 and TRBJ2-1, with a weak D call TRBD1 (5 bases). This CDR3 region has 13 residues. The germline V gene encodes CDR1 SEHNR and CDR2 FQNEAQ (reference sequence). The ends were cut back, 8 bases at V and 0 bases at J, with 8 bases in the middle. For the CDR3, the DNA is TGTGCCAGCCCCAGGGACTCCTACAATGAGCAGTTCTTC. This sequence encodes CASPRDSYNEQFF.

This clonotype was counted at least ten times. Its ends do not fully match the called genes, so a read error is possible. V and J are TRBV7-7 and TRBJ2-3; 9 nucleotides align to TRBD2. Looked up from germline, CDR1 is SSHAT and CDR2 is FNYEAQ (reference sequence). This CDR3 comprises 15 residues. The CDR3 here is CASSDGLAQSDTQYF. CDR3 in DNA: TGTGCTAGCAGCGACGGACTAGCGCAATCAGATACGCAGTATTTT. Full variable domain (rest looked up from reference TRBV7-7 and TRBJ2-3): GAGVSQSPRYKVTKRGQDVTLRCDPISSHATLYWYQQALGQGPEFLTYFNYEAQPDKSGLPSDRFSAERPEGSISTLTIQRTEQRDSAMYRCASSDGLAQSDTQYFGPGTRLTVL.

The table lists this clonotype with a few counts. V and J are TRBV11-2 and TRBJ2-5, with no clear D. Per germline, CDR1 SGHAT and CDR2 FQNNGV. The CDR3 contains 11 residues. V shed 4 bases and J shed 7 bases, with 7 bases lying between them. The CDR3: CASSSSGTQYF. DNA of the CDR3: TGTGCCAGCAGCTCGTCGGGGACCCAGTACTTC. Variable domain in full (rest from reference TRBV11-2 and TRBJ2-5): EAGVAQSPRYKIIEKRQSVAFWCNPISGHATLYWYQQILGQGPKLLIQFQNNGVVDDSQLPKDRFSAERLKGVDSTLKIQPAKLEDSAVYLCASSSSGTQYFGPGTRLLVL.

This clonotype was found many times. The gene calls are TRBV11-2 and TRBJ2-5, with 7 positions matching TRBD2. The CDR3 runs to 16 residues. Germline CDR1 SGHAT, CDR2 FQNNGV. With 2 bases clipped from V and 6 bases from J, the junction kept 12 bases outside the gene matches. The CDR3 protein is CASSLSASGIRKTQYF. CDR3 bases: TGTGCCAGCAGCTTATCTGCGAGCGGGATTAGGAAGACCCAGTACTTC.

This clonotype was seen at least ten times. This CDR3 is CSARLLAGLGDEQFF. As DNA, the CDR3 is TGCAGTGCTAGGTTACTAGCGGGTCTCGGAGATGAGCAGTTCTTC. The chain links TRBV20-1 to TRBJ2-1, with 9 bases lining up with TRBD2. The CDR3 totals 15 residues. The germline gives CDR1 DFQATT, CDR2 SNEGSKA (reference sequence). V lost 3 bases and J lost 8; bases outside the gene matches: 11.

This clonotype was detected many times. V gene TRBV12-5 combines with J gene TRBJ2-5, with TRBD1 matching 10 bases. The CDR3 loop spans 13 amino acids. CDR1 and CDR2 from the germline V gene are LGHNT and FRNRAP. Trimming at V came to 4 bases and at J to 6 bases, leaving 2 bases not matched to a gene. The CDR3 DNA sequence: TGTGCTAGTGGTTGGGGACAGGGGAAGACCCAGTACTTC. Its translation is CASGWGQGKTQYF.

This clonotype was observed a few times. The chain is built from TRBV27 and TRBJ1-1, with 10 positions matching TRBD1. Germline CDR1 is MNHEY and CDR2 is SMNVEV (reference sequence). The CDR3 spans 12 residues. With V trimmed by 4 bases and J by 12 bases, 5 bases remained unmatched. This CDR3 reads CASSWGQGKSFF. The DNA of the CDR3 is TGTGCCAGCAGTTGGGGACAGGGGAAGTCTTTCTTT.

This clonotype was counted at least ten times. This chain joins TRBV20-1 and TRBJ1-2; possible D gene TRBD1, 5 bases. CDR3 length: 13 residues. Germline assignment: CDR1 DFQATT and CDR2 SNEGSKA (reference sequence). V was clipped by 3 bases and J by 3 bases, with 11 bases between them. This chain's CDR3 is CSARGGDDYGYTF. CDR3 coding DNA: TGCAGTGCTAGGGGAGGGGACGACTATGGCTACACCTTC.

V is TRBV7-2 and J is TRBJ2-5; 10 bases are shared with TRBD2. The germline gives CDR1 SGHTA, CDR2 FQGNSA. The trim removed 2 bases at V and 6 bases at J, leaving 6 bases unmatched. CDR3 length: 15 residues. The DNA of the CDR3 is TGTGCCAGCAGCTTATTGGCAGCGGGAGGGCAGACCCAGTACTTC. Translating gives CASSLLAAGGQTQYF.

This clonotype was observed many times. The V gene is TRBV12-5, the J gene TRBJ1-1; TRBD1 agrees at 7 bases. V lost 2 bases to trimming and J lost 2 bases; unmatched junction nucleotides: 5. The CDR3 extends over 15 amino acids. From germline, CDR1 is LGHNT and CDR2 FRNRAP. This chain's CDR3 is CASGLRTGPNTEAFF. The CDR3 DNA sequence: TGTGCTAGTGGTTTGAGGACAGGCCCTAACACTGAAGCTTTCTTT. The full variable domain, rest sourced from reference TRBV12-5 and TRBJ1-1, is DARVTQTPRHKVTEMGQEVTMRCQPILGHNTVFWYRQTMMQGLELLAYFRNRAPLDDSGMPKDRFSAEMPDATLATLKIQPSEPRDSAVYFCASGLRTGPNTEAFFGQGTRLTVV.